This T cell receptor beta chain was sequenced for a study of T-cell reconstitution after alpha-beta-depleted transplantation in children. Findings and limits, study-wide: T-cell counts and diversity were attributed mostly to newly produced T cells one year after transplant. Several hundred graft clones that had expanded were reportedly the source of alpha-beta T cells about two months after transplant.

Molecular barcoding with unique molecular identifiers was used for the TCRbeta library. TCRdb redid the calling of the PCR reads with MiXCR, one entry per CDR3 protein. The data show around 490,000 distinct CDR3 sequences, about an eighth seen once. The sample holds a few counts of this clonotype. Its cognate antigen is unknown. This CDR3 comprises 14 residues. Germline V gene data show CDR1 as SGHTA and CDR2 as FQGNSA. The ends were cut back, 1 base at V and 3 bases at J, with 10 bases in the middle. The TCR was taken from a female patient aged 2-15 years who had a stem cell transplant for aplastic anemia, so the T cells may come from the graft donor. V is TRBV7-2 and J is TRBJ2-7; TRBD1 or TRBD2 may be the D gene (5 bases each). This sample comprised PBMCs, mostly from graft donor cells, obtained 180 days after TCRalphabeta/CD19-depleted stem cell transplant. In DNA, the CDR3 is TGTGCCAGCAGCTTAGGGCTGGGGGTCTACGAGCAGTACGTC. Protein product: CASSLGLGVYEQYV.